Listed here are 9 T cell receptor beta chains from one sample, sequenced in a study of shared clonotypes between healthy human individuals. TCRdb's copy holds only in-frame clones and misses some; the assay was immunoSEQ multiplex PCR. The profile covers 2 million to 2.5 million clones, with roughly 95% appearing a single time and 0.13% taken by the ten largest. The sample comprised naive CD4+ T cells sorted from blood. This sample's subset: CD45RA+ positively selected. The origin of the receptors is a man between 18 and 35 years old in good health.

The V call is TRBV30, the J call TRBJ1-3; possibly TRBD1 for D (5 bases). Germline V CDR1 and CDR2: GTSNPN, SVGIG (reference sequence). This CDR3 has 14 amino acids. The ends were cut back, 2 bases at V and 5 bases at J, with 13 bases in the middle. The CDR3 region is CAWSPGAPRNTIYF. DNA of the CDR3: TGTGCCTGGAGTCCTGGGGCGCCCCGAAACACCATATATTTT.

V usage is TRBV5-1 and J usage is TRBJ2-1; D is ambiguous. V was clipped by 0 bases and J by 7 bases, with 11 bases between them. CDR1 and CDR2 (germline): SGHRS, YFSETQ. This CDR3 spans 14 amino acids. The CDR3 DNA follows: TGCGCCAGCAGCTTGGTAGGGCCGTTGAATGAGCAGTTCTTC. Encoded protein: CASSLVGPLNEQFF. Together with reference TRBV5-1 and TRBJ2-1, the CDR3 gives the full variable domain: KAGVTQTPRYLIKTRGQQVTLSCSPISGHRSVSWYQQTPGQGLQFLFEYFSETQRNKGNFPGRFSGRQFSNSRSEMNVSTLELGDSALYLCASSLVGPLNEQFFGPGTRLTVL.

The CDR3 protein is CASSSRGGRGTDTQYF. The CDR3 nucleotides read TGCGCCAGCAGCTCCCGCGGGGGGCGCGGGACAGATACGCAGTATTTT. The chain employs TRBV5-1 and TRBJ2-3, with 8 bases aligning to TRBD2. V was clipped by 3 bases and J by 3 bases; unmatched bases: 9. In germline, CDR1 is SGHRS, CDR2 YFSETQ. This CDR3 comprises 16 residues.

This chain links TRBV5-1 with TRBJ1-1, with 9 bases fitting TRBD1. CDR1 and CDR2 (germline): SGHRS, YFSETQ. The CDR3 is made up of 14 amino acids. V lost 4 bases to trimming and J lost 5 bases; unmatched junction nucleotides: 6. CDR3 in amino acids: CASSTGQGRTEAFF. CDR3 in DNA: TGCGCCAGCAGCACGGGACAGGGACGAACTGAAGCTTTCTTT.

For the CDR3, the DNA is TGTGCCAGTAGTAGGCAGGGAGGGACCGAGCAGTACTTC. Translation: CASSRQGGTEQYF. The V and J genes are TRBV19 and TRBJ2-5; 7 bases are a match to TRBD2. The assigned J gene may be wrong: the sequence end matches TRBJ2-7 better. The CDR3 sequence is 13 residues long. The germline CDR1 and CDR2 sequences are LNHDA and SQIVND (reference sequence).

The chain combines TRBV25-1 with TRBJ1-4; D ambiguous. V was shortened by 6 bases and J by 10 bases, with 15 bases between the two germline ends. The CDR3 extends over 13 amino acids. Germline V lookup: CDR1 MGHDK, CDR2 SYGVNS. CDR3 bases: TGTGCCAGCAGCTGGCCCGAGGATGGAAAACTGTTTTTT. It codes for CASSWPEDGKLFF.

Notes on this clone: The sample carries other DNA sequences with the same CDR3. The chain combines TRBV18 with TRBJ2-5; perhaps TRBD2 as D (6 bases). This CDR3 spans 13 amino acids. Trimming removed 3 bases at V and 5 bases at J, with 10 bases between. Per the germline V gene, CDR1 is KGHSH and CDR2 is LQKENI. The CDR3 sequence: CASSPGTGETQYF. DNA for the CDR3: TGTGCCAGCTCACCCGGGACTGGGGAGACCCAGTACTTC.

This rearrangement joins TRBV6-5 to TRBJ2-5; 7 nucleotides align to TRBD1. This CDR3 contains 11 residues. Germline lookup yields CDR1 MNHEY and CDR2 SVGAGI. With 7 bases clipped from V and 10 bases from J, the junction kept 6 bases outside the gene matches. The CDR3 protein is CASTRQGNQYF. In DNA form, the CDR3 reads TGTGCCAGCACCCGACAGGGTAACCAGTACTTC.

V and J are TRBV2 and TRBJ2-3, with 9 bases that match TRBD2. Germline assignment: CDR1 SNHLY and CDR2 FYNNEI. This CDR3 is 15 amino acids long. The V and J ends lost 7 bases and 1 base, in that order; junction bases with no gene match: 6. The CDR3 DNA reads as TGTGCCAGCATAGATCGGACTAGCGGCACAGATACGCAGTATTTT. This codes for CASIDRTSGTDTQYF.